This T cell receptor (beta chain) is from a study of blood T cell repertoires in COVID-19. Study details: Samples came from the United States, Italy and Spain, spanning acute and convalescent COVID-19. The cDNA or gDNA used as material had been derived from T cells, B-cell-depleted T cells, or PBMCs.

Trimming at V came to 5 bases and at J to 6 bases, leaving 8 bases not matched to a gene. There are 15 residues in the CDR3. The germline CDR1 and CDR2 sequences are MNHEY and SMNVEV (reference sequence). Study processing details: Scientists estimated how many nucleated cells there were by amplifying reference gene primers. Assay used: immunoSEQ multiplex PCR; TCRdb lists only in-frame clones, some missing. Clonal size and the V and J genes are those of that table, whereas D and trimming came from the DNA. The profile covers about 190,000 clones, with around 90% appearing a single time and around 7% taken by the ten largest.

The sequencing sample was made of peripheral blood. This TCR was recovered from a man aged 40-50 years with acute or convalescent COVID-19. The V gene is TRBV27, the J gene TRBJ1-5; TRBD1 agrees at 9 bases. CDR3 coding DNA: TGTGCCAGCAGTCCTCGAGCGGACAGGGGTCAGCCCCAGCATTTT. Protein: CASSPRADRGQPQHF.